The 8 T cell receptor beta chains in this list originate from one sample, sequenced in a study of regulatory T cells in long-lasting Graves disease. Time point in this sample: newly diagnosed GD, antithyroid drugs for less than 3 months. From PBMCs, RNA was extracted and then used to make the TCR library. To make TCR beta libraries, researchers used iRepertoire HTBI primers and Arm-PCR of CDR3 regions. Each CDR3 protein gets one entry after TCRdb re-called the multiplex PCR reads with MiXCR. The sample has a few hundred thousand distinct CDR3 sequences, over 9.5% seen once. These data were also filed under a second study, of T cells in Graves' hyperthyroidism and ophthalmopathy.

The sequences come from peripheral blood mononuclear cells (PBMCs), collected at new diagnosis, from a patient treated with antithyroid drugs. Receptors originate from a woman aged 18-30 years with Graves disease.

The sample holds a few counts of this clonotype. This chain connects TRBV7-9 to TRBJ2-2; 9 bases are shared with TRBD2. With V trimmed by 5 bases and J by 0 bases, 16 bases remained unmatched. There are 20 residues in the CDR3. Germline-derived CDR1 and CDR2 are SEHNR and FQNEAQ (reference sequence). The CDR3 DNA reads TGTGCCAGCAGCCCCGACGGACTAGCGCTGAAAAAAGCGAACACCGGGGAGCTGTTTTTT. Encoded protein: CASSPDGLALKKANTGELFF.

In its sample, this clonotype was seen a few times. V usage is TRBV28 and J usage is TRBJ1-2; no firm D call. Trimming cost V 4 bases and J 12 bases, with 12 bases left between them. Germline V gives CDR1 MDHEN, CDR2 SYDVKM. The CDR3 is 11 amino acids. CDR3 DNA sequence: TGTGCCAGCAGTTCTCACGGCCCGCACACCTTC. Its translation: CASSSHGPHTF.

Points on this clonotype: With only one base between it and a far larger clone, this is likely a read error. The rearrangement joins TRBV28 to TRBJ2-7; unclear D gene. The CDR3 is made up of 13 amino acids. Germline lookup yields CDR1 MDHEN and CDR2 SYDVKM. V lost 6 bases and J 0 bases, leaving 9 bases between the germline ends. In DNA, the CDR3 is TGTGCCAGCAGCTTTGACACCTCCTACGAGCAGTACTTC. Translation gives CASSFDTSYEQYF. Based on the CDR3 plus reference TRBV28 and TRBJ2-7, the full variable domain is DVKVTQSSRYLVKRTGEKVFLECVQDMDHENMFWYRQDPGLGLRLIYFSYDVKMKEKGDIPEGYSVSREKKERFSLILESASTNQTSMYLCASSFDTSYEQYFGPGTRLTVT.

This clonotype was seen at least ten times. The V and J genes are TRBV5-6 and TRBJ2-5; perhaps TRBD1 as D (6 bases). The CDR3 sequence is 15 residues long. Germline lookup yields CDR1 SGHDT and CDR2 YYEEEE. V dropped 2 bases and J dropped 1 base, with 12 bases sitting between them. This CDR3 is CASSFWQGIQETQYF. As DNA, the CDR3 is TGTGCCAGCAGCTTCTGGCAGGGGATCCAAGAGACCCAGTACTTC.

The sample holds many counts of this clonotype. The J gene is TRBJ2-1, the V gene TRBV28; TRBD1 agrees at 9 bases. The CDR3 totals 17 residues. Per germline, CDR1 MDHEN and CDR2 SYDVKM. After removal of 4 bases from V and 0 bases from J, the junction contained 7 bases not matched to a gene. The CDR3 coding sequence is TGTGCCAGCAGTTCCCTACAGGGGGCTTACTCCTACAATGAGCAGTTCTTC. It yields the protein CASSSLQGAYSYNEQFF.

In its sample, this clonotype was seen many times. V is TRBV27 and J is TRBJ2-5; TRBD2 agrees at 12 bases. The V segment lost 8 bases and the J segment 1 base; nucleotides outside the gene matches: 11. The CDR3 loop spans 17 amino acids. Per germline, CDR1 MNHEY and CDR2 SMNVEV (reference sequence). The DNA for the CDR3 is TGTGCCAGCGGCCTAGGGACTAGCGGGCTGGTCCAAGAGACCCAGTACTTC. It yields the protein CASGLGTSGLVQETQYF.

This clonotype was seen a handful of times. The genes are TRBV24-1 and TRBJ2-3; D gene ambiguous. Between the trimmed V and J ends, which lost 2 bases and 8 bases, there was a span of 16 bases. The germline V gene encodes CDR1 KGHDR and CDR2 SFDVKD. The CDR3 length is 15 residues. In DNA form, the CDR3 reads TGTGCCACCAGTGATTCCACCGAACCCCTAATTACGCAGTATTTT. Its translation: CATSDSTEPLITQYF.

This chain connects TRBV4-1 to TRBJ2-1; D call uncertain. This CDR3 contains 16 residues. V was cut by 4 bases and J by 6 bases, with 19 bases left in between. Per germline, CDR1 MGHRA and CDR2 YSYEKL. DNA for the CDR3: TGCGCCAGCAGCCCTTCTTTAGGGATGAATTTCAATGAGCAGTTCTTC. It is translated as CASSPSLGMNFNEQFF.